The entry below describes one T cell receptor (beta chain). Its antigen remains undetermined. Per-base quality was not reported, and no clone a single base away is much larger than it. This specimen comes from a study of response to subunit inactivated influenza vaccine (dated by TCRdb to 2016 to 2019). Study-level background: To follow how T cells responded to a trivalent subunit inactivated influenza vaccine, the researchers relied on deep quantitative profiling of the T cell receptor repertoire. The paper as a whole reports these results and caveats: According to the authors, only a limited number of new T cells may be recruited by each seasonal influenza vaccination.

From a lookup of the germline V gene (reference sequence), CDR1 and CDR2 are LNHNV and YYDKDF. Trimming takes 2 bases off V and 1 base off J; junction bases not matched to a gene: 0. The CDR3 goes from the cysteine to the phenylalanine over 15 residues. Only CDR3 DNA remains: 45 bases, in frame from the first base. Libraries came from RT-PCR. The sequencer was an Illumina HiSeq 2500. Through fastp at Q25 and MiXCR, TCRdb rebuilt clones from the public reads, retaining in-frame beta chains. Duplicate CDR3 protein sequences are folded into a single record with the most common DNA and genes. In this sample the table shows roughly 650,000 distinct CDR3 sequences, 12% to 15% of which occur a single time. About 7.6% of the sample goes to the ten largest clones.

The chain is made from TRBV15 and TRBJ2-3, with TRBD2 matching 10 junction bases. The sample was PBMCs from blood, taken 14 to 15 days before vaccination. The origin of this receptor is a man aged 45 to 65 who received an inactivated influenza vaccine. Donor details come from another sample of the same person, matched by shared clones. In nucleotides, the sequence is TGTGCCACCAGCAGACTAGCGGGAGGCACAGATACGCAGTATTTT. It codes for CATSRLAGGTDTQYF.